This passage covers 18 T cell receptor beta chains from one sample sequenced in a study of CD8 T cells in Susac syndrome. RNA was extracted with the RNeasy kit, and a quantity of about 0.45 to 1 ug was reverse transcribed using random hexamers. In TCRdb, the immunoSEQ multiplex PCR reads were re-called with MiXCR into one record per CDR3 protein. The data show 77,000 or so distinct CDR3 sequences, 93% seen once. Sample: CD4+ T cells from PBMCs. The receptors shown here come from a human donor with Susac syndrome.

This clonotype has only one observation. Here the CDR3 reads CATSDWGLAGDNEQFF. DNA of the CDR3: TGTGCCACCAGTGATTGGGGACTAGCGGGAGACAATGAGCAGTTCTTC. The chain combines TRBV24-1 with TRBJ2-1; 14 bases fit TRBD2. Per the germline V gene, CDR1 is KGHDR and CDR2 is SFDVKD. V shed 2 bases and J 5 bases; nucleotides not matched to a gene: 1. The CDR3 is made up of 16 amino acids.

The rearrangement uses TRBV6-1 and TRBJ1-1; D is ambiguous. Per germline, CDR1 MNHNS and CDR2 SASEGT. The V end lost 2 bases, the J end lost 11 bases, and 12 bases lay between the germline ends. The CDR3 loop spans 12 amino acids. The CDR3 sequence: CASSESWTAAFF. DNA of the CDR3: TGTGCCAGCAGTGAAAGTTGGACCGCGGCTTTCTTT.

The chain recombines TRBV20-1 with TRBJ1-2, with 9 bases fitting TRBD1. Germline CDR1 is DFQATT and CDR2 is SNEGSKA (reference sequence). This CDR3 contains 13 residues. V lost 6 bases, J lost 8 bases, and 10 bases stayed unmatched. CDR3 protein: CSAVKTGGGGYTF. The CDR3 region has the DNA TGCAGTGCGGTCAAGACAGGGGGAGGAGGCTACACCTTC.

The chain has TRBV12-5 and TRBJ2-1, with a tentative D call TRBD2 (6 bases). The CDR3 sequence is 16 residues long. Between the trimmed V and J ends, which lost 1 base and 5 bases, there was a span of 15 bases. From germline, CDR1 is LGHNT and CDR2 FRNRAP. The CDR3 spells CASGLALSTSHNEQFF. CDR3 nucleotides: TGTGCTAGTGGTTTGGCACTAAGCACTAGCCACAATGAGCAGTTCTTC.

The V call is TRBV5-1, the J call TRBJ2-2, with 7 bases matching TRBD2. Trimming removed 2 bases from V and 6 bases from J; junction bases left unmatched: 13. The CDR3 sequence is 17 residues long. Germline assignment: CDR1 SGHRS and CDR2 YFSETQ. CDR3 DNA sequence: TGCGCCAGCAGCTTACTAGCGCCCGAAAGGGCAGCCGGGGAGCTGTTTTTT. It specifies CASSLLAPERAAGELFF.

This clonotype showed up just a few times. The chain combines TRBV7-2 with TRBJ2-7; 9 nucleotides match TRBD1. CDR3 size: 18 residues. The J segment lost 0 bases and the V segment lost 2 bases, leaving 11 bases of the junction unmatched. Germline V CDR1 and CDR2: SGHTA, FQGNSA. CDR3: CASSLFGTGQLGSYEQYF. In DNA, the CDR3 is TGTGCCAGCAGCTTATTCGGGACAGGGCAACTTGGCTCCTACGAGCAGTACTTC.

This clonotype was seen a handful of times. The chain recombines TRBV19 with TRBJ2-2; D might be TRBD1 or TRBD2, each matching 5 bases. The V and J ends lost 5 bases and 4 bases respectively, with 11 bases between them. Germline V CDR1 and CDR2: LNHDA, SQIVND (reference sequence). The CDR3 length is 14 residues. In DNA, the CDR3 is TGTGCCAGTAGTGGGAGAGGGACCACCGGGGAGCTGTTTTTT. As protein: CASSGRGTTGELFF.

This chain links TRBV3-1 with TRBJ1-3, with 7 bases identical to TRBD1. This CDR3 comprises 16 residues. Germline CDR1 is LGHDT and CDR2 is YNNKEL (reference sequence). Unmatched junction bases numbered 7, after V lost 4 bases and J lost 1 base. Here the CDR3 DNA reads TGTGCCAGCAGCCCCGGGACAGTTCCTTCTGGAAACACCATATATTTT. Its translation is CASSPGTVPSGNTIYF.

In DNA form, the CDR3 reads TGTGCCAGCAGCTTGAACTCACTCTCTGGAAACACCATATATTTT. Translation: CASSLNSLSGNTIYF. The chain has TRBV7-2 and TRBJ1-3, with no clear D. CDR3 size: 15 residues. Germline values: CDR1 SGHTA, CDR2 FQGNSA. V was cut by 3 bases and J by 0 bases, with 9 bases left in between.

The chain links TRBV27 to TRBJ2-7; 9 bases are a match to TRBD1. Germline V gene sequence: CDR1 MNHEY, CDR2 SMNVEV (reference sequence). This CDR3 comprises 15 residues. V lost 6 bases, J lost 6 bases, and 12 bases stayed unmatched. In nucleotides, the CDR3 is TGTGCCAGCAGACGCCCCGCGGACAGGGGTAGCGAGCAGTACTTC. Translating gives CASRRPADRGSEQYF.

The chain carries TRBV18 and TRBJ1-1, with D maybe TRBD1 (6 bases). V dropped 3 bases and J dropped 1 base, with 18 bases sitting between them. The CDR3 sequence is 17 residues long. CDR1 is KGHSH and CDR2 is LQKENI in the germline V gene. This chain's CDR3 is CASSPAAYRVSNTEAFF. The DNA of the CDR3 is TGTGCCAGCTCACCTGCCGCGTACAGGGTATCGAACACTGAAGCTTTCTTT. Looking up the rest from reference TRBV18 and TRBJ1-1 gives the full variable domain: NAGVMQNPRHLVRRRGQEARLRCSPMKGHSHVYWYRQLPEEGLKFMVYLQKENIIDESGMPKERFSAEFPKEGPSILRIQQVVRGDSAAYFCASSPAAYRVSNTEAFFGQGTRLTVV.

The chain combines TRBV6-5 with TRBJ2-1; 8 bases fit TRBD2. CDR3 size: 13 residues. Germline CDR1 reads MNHEY; CDR2 reads SVGAGI. The J segment lost 6 bases and the V segment lost 4 bases, leaving 2 bases of the junction unmatched. Written as DNA, the CDR3 is TGTGCCAGCAGTTGGCGGGGGGCCAATGAGCAGTTCTTC. It is translated as CASSWRGANEQFF.

This clonotype has only a few counts. The V and J genes are TRBV6-5 and TRBJ2-5; no firm D call. The CDR3 runs to 11 residues. Germline assignment: CDR1 MNHEY and CDR2 SVGAGI. Between the trimmed V and J ends, which lost 5 bases and 4 bases, there was a span of 5 bases. The chain's CDR3 is CASSARETQYF. The CDR3 nucleotides are TGTGCCAGCAGTGCCAGAGAGACCCAGTACTTC.

This chain joins TRBV27 and TRBJ2-3, with D hard to call. Between the trimmed V and J ends, which lost 5 bases and 14 bases, there was a span of 23 bases. The germline V gene has CDR1 MNHEY and CDR2 SMNVEV (reference sequence). This CDR3 contains 14 residues. CDR3 coding DNA: TGTGCCAGCAGTCGAAAGTCGTTGGTCTCAGCCCGGTATTTT. Protein sequence: CASSRKSLVSARYF.

The chain couples TRBV7-2 to TRBJ1-5; 8 bases line up with TRBD1. The CDR3 has 14 amino acids. V gave up 4 bases and J gave up 7 bases; unmatched junction bases: 6. Germline-derived CDR1 and CDR2 are SGHTA and FQGNSA. CDR3 in DNA: TGTGCCAGCAGCTCCCAGGGGGCTGGACAGCCCCAGCATTTT. Its translation: CASSSQGAGQPQHF.

This sequence joins TRBV29-1 and TRBJ1-1; D call uncertain. The germline gives CDR1 SQVTM, CDR2 ANQGSEA. Trimming cost V 1 base and J 4 bases, with 4 bases left between them. This CDR3 comprises 11 residues. The CDR3: CSVEGFTEAFF. In DNA form, the CDR3 reads TGCAGCGTTGAAGGTTTCACTGAAGCTTTCTTT.

V is TRBV24-1 and J is TRBJ2-7, with 11 bases lining up with TRBD1. The CDR3 has 15 residues. Germline loops: CDR1 KGHDR, CDR2 SFDVKD. The ends lost 4 bases at V and 3 bases at J; junction bases unmatched: 4. The CDR3 DNA reads as TGTGCCACCAGTGACCCCGGGACAGGGGGCTACGAGCAGTACTTC. Its protein product is CATSDPGTGGYEQYF.

The J gene is TRBJ2-3, the V gene TRBV12-3 or TRBV12-4; TRBD2 matches at 15 bases. The CDR3 has 16 residues. Losses at the gene ends were 6 bases for V and 6 bases for J; bases not matched to a gene: 7. CDR3 DNA: TGTGCCAGCAGACAGGGACTAGCGGGAGGTTGGGATACGCAGTATTTT. Translated: CASRQGLAGGWDTQYF.